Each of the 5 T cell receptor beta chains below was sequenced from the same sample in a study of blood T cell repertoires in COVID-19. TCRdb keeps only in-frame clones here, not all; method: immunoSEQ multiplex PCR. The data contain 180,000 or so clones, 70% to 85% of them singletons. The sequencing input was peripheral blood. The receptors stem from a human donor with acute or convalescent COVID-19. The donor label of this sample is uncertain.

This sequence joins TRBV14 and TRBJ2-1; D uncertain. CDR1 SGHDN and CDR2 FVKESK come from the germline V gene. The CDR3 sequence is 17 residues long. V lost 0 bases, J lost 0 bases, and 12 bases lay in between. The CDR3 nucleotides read TGTGCCAGCAGCCAAGAGTCCGAGCGCATCTCCTACAATGAGCAGTTCTTC. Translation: CASSQESERISYNEQFF.

The DNA for the CDR3 is TGTGCCAGTAGCACCGGGACAGGGGGCTCCTACGAGCAGTACTTC. Translated, it gives CASSTGTGGSYEQYF. The genes are TRBV19 and TRBJ2-7; the match to TRBD1 covers 11 bases. Germline V CDR1 and CDR2: LNHDA, SQIVND (reference sequence). J was trimmed by 0 bases and V by 6 bases; bases with no gene match: 4. CDR3 size: 15 residues.

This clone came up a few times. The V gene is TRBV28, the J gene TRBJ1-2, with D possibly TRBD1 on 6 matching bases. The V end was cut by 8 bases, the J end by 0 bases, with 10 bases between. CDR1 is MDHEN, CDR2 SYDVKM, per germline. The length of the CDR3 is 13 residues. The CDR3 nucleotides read TGTGCCAGCGGGACAAATGCTAACTATGGCTACACCTTC. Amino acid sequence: CASGTNANYGYTF.

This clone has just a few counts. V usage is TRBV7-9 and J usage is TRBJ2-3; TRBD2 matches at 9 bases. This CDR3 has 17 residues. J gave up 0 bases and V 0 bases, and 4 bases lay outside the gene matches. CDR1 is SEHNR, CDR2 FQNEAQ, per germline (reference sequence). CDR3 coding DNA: TGTGCCAGCAGCTTAGCACCTAGCGGGGTGAGCACAGATACGCAGTATTTT. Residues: CASSLAPSGVSTDTQYF.

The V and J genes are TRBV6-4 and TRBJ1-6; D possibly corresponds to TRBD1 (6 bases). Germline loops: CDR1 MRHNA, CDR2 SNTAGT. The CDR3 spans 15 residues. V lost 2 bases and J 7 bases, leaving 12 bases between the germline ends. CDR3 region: CASSDQGGFNSPLHF. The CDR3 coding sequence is TGTGCCAGCAGTGACCAAGGGGGTTTCAATTCACCCCTCCACTTT.